These 12 T cell receptor beta chains originate from one sample sequenced in a study of long-term antiretroviral therapy in people with HIV. The run of the v3.0 immunoSEQ assay was at survey level. Sequencing used immunoSEQ multiplex PCR; TCRdb keeps in-frame clones, though not all of them. The repertoire consists of some 29,000 clones, with just under 80% occurring once and the leading ten covering about 9.3%. The material sequenced was unsorted PBMCs, taken 1.5 years before starting antiretroviral therapy. The receptors stem from a man between 18 and 29 years old with HIV.

The chain is built from TRBV7-3 and TRBJ1-2; D gene ambiguous. The germline V gene encodes CDR1 SGHTA and CDR2 FQGTGA. The CDR3 has 14 amino acids. Trimming left V 5 bases short and J 2 bases short, with 12 bases between. CDR3: CASSPPGGNYGYTF. The DNA of the CDR3 is TGTGCCAGCAGCCCCCCCGGCGGGAACTATGGCTACACCTTC.

V is TRBV6-5 and J is TRBJ1-6, with D uncertain. The CDR3 is made up of 15 amino acids. V dropped 7 bases and J dropped 6 bases, with 16 bases sitting between them. The germline V gene encodes CDR1 MNHEY and CDR2 SVGAGI. The CDR3 DNA sequence: TGTGCCAGCATCCTGACTCGAAAGCGTAATTCACCCCTCCACTTT. Residues: CASILTRKRNSPLHF.

The chain links TRBV27 to TRBJ2-1, with 7 bases fitting TRBD2. The CDR3 has 15 amino acids. Germline V CDR1 and CDR2: MNHEY, SMNVEV (reference sequence). The V segment lost 2 bases and the J segment 4 bases; nucleotides outside the gene matches: 5. CDR3 coding DNA: TGTGCCAGCAGTTTAAGCGGGAAGGGGTACAATGAGCAGTTCTTC. This codes for CASSLSGKGYNEQFF.

V gene TRBV30 combines with J gene TRBJ1-5, with 7 positions matching TRBD1. This CDR3 spans 21 amino acids. V shed 2 bases, J shed 0 bases, and the junction held 22 bases outside the gene matches. Germline V CDR1 and CDR2: GTSNPN, SVGIG (reference sequence). The CDR3 nucleotides read TGTGCCTGGAGTCGTAAGCCCCTTCCGGGACAGTGGAGCCATAGCAATCAGCCCCAGCATTTT. Encoded protein: CAWSRKPLPGQWSHSNQPQHF.

The chain combines TRBV6-6 with TRBJ1-1, with unresolved D. Deletions cut 6 bases from V and 4 bases from J, with 18 bases between. The CDR3 totals 15 residues. Germline CDR1 MNHNY, CDR2 SVGAGI (reference sequence). This chain's CDR3 is CASSPAQAGSTEAFF. The CDR3 bases are TGTGCCAGCAGCCCTGCTCAGGCGGGCAGCACTGAAGCTTTCTTT.

CDR3 sequence (DNA): TGTGCCAGCAGTTACACCGGGACTAGCTCCACCGGGGAGCTGTTTTTT. It translates to CASSYTGTSSTGELFF. The gene calls are TRBV7-3 and TRBJ2-2, with 9 bases aligning to TRBD2. Germline CDR1 and CDR2: SGHTA and FQGTGA. Unmatched junction bases numbered 9, after V lost 6 bases and J lost 4 bases. The CDR3 consists of 16 residues.

By its share, this clone is medium-sized. The rearrangement links TRBV9 to TRBJ2-3; D remains ambiguous. This CDR3 has 10 residues. The germline V and J ends were trimmed by 6 bases and 4 bases, with 3 bases remaining between them. Germline values: CDR1 SGDLS, CDR2 YYNGEE. CDR3 DNA sequence: TGTGCCAGCAACTCAGATACGCAGTATTTT. Encoded protein: CASNSDTQYF.

The rearrangement uses TRBV28 and TRBJ1-1; D unresolved. Per the germline V gene, CDR1 is MDHEN and CDR2 is SYDVKM. The CDR3 has 13 amino acids. The ends were cut back, 6 bases at V and 2 bases at J, with 10 bases in the middle. The CDR3 DNA sequence: TGTGCCAGCAGGGGAGGTTACAACACTGAAGCTTTCTTT. It codes for CASRGGYNTEAFF.

The chain uses TRBV6-5 and TRBJ2-7; 8 positions match TRBD2. Germline V gene lookup returns CDR1 MNHEY and CDR2 SVGAGI. The CDR3 runs 15 residues. V shed 2 bases and J 2 bases; nucleotides not matched to a gene: 5. CDR3 coding DNA: TGTGCCAGCAGTTACGGGGCGGGAGGTGCCTACGAGCAGTACTTC. Protein: CASSYGAGGAYEQYF.

V gene TRBV4-1 combines with J gene TRBJ1-3; 8 bases agree with TRBD1. Germline V gene sequence: CDR1 MGHRA, CDR2 YSYEKL. There are 18 residues in the CDR3. The V and J ends lost 0 bases and 1 base, in that order; junction bases with no gene match: 8. For the CDR3, the DNA is TGCGCCAGCAGCCAAGATCATAGACAGGGGTATTCTGGAAACACCATATATTTT. Residues: CASSQDHRQGYSGNTIYF.

V is TRBV7-9 and J is TRBJ1-1; D is undetermined. Trimming took off 3 bases at V and 1 base at J, with 9 bases between the two ends. Per germline, CDR1 SEHNR and CDR2 FQNEAQ (reference sequence). The CDR3 is 14 amino acids. CDR3 DNA: TGTGCCAGCAGCTTGCAAGTTACGAACACTGAAGCTTTCTTT. Protein: CASSLQVTNTEAFF.

This clone was seen only once. The V and J genes are TRBV18 and TRBJ1-6; weak D call: TRBD1 (5 bases). V was clipped by 2 bases and J by 5 bases, with 10 bases between them. CDR1 and CDR2 (germline): KGHSH, LQKENI. CDR3 size: 15 residues. The CDR3 here is CASSPYQGDNSPLHF. Here the CDR3 DNA reads TGTGCCAGCTCACCATATCAGGGCGATAATTCACCCCTCCACTTT.